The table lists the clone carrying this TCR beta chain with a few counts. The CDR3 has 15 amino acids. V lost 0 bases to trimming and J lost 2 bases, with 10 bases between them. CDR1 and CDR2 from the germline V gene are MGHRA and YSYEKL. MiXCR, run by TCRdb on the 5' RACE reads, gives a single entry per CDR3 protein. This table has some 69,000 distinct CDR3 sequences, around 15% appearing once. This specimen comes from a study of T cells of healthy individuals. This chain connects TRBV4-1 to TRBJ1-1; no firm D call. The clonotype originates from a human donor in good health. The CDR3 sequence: CASSQESWGNTEAFF. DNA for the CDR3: TGCGCCAGCAGCCAAGAATCGTGGGGAAACACTGAAGCTTTCTTT.